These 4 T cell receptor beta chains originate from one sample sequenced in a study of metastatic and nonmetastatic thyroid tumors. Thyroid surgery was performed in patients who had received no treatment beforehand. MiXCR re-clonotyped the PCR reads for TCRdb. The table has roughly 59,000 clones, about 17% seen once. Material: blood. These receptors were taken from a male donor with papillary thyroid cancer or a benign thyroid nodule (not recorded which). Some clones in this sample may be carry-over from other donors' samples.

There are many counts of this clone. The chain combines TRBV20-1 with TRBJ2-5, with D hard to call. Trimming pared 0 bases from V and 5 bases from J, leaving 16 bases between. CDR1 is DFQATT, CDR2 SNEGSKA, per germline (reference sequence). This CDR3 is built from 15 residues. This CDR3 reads CSARDWGTEGETQYF. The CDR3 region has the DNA TGCAGTGCTAGAGATTGGGGTACTGAAGGCGAGACCCAGTACTTC.

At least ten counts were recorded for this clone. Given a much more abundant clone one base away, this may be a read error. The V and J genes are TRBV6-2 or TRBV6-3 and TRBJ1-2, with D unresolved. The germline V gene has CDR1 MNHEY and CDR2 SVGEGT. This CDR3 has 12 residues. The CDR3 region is CASSFGGYGCTF. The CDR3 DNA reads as TGTGCCAGCAGTTTCGGTGGCTATGGCTGCACCTTC.

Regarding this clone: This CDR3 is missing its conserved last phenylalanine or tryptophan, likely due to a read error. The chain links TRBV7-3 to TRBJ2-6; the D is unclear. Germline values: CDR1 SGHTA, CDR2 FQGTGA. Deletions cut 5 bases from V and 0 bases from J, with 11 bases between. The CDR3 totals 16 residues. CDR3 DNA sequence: TGTGCCAGCAGCATCGACATGAACTCTGGGGCCAACGTCCTGACTCTC. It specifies CASSIDMNSGANVLTL.

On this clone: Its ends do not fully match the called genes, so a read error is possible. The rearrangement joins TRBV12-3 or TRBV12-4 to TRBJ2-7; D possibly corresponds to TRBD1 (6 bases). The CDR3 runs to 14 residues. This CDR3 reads CASSPRQATYDQYF. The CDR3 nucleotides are TGTGCCAGCAGCCCTAGACAGGCAACCTACGATCAGTACTTC.